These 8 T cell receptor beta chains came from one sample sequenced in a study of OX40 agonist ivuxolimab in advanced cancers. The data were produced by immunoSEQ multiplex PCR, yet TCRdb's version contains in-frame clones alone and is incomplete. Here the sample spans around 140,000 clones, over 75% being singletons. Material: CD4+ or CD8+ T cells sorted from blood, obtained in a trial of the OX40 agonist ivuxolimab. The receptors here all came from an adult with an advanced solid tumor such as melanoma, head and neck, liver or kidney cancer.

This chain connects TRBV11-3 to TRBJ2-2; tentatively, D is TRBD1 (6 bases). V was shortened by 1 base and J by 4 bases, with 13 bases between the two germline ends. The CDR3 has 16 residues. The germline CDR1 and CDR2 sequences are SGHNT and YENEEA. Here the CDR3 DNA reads TGTGCCAGCAGCTTAGCCCAGGGGATAGGCACCGGGGAGCTGTTTTTT. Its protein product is CASSLAQGIGTGELFF.

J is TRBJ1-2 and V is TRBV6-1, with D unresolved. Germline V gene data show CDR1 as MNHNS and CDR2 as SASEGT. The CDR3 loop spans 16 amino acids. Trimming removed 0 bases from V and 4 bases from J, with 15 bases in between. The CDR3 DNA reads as TGTGCCAGCAGTGAAGCGCAAGAGCCGGCCCTCTATGGCTACACCTTC. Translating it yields CASSEAQEPALYGYTF.

Here the CDR3 DNA reads TGTGCCAGCAGCGAGGCCGGGACGGGGAACTCGCCCCAGCATTTT. It is translated as CASSEAGTGNSPQHF. The V and J genes are TRBV9 and TRBJ1-5, with D possibly TRBD1 on 5 matching bases. Trimming took 3 bases from V and 9 from J, leaving 19 bases between them. Germline lookup yields CDR1 SGDLS and CDR2 YYNGEE. There are 15 residues in the CDR3.

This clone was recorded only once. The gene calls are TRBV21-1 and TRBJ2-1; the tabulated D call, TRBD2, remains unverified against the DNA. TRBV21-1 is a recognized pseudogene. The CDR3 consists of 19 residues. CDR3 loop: CASSKECGLAGTKYNEQFF. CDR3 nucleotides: TGTGCCAGCAGCAAAGAATGCGGACTAGCGGGTACGAAGTACAATGAGCAGTTCTTC.

The CDR3 sequence is CASSSGTGREEGFGQPQHF. The DNA of the CDR3 is TGTGCCAGCTCATCCGGGACAGGGAGGGAAGAAGGTTTCGGTCAGCCCCAGCATTTT. The chain is built from TRBV18 and TRBJ1-5, with TRBD1 matching over 9 bases. The CDR3 contains 19 residues. Germline CDR1 and CDR2: KGHSH and LQKENI. The J segment lost 6 bases and the V segment lost 5 bases, leaving 20 bases of the junction unmatched.

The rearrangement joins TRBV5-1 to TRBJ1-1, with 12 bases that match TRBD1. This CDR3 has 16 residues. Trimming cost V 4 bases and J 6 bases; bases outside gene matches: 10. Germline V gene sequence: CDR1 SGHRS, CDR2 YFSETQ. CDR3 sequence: CASSRGQGAVPSEAFF. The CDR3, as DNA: TGCGCCAGCAGCAGGGGACAGGGGGCTGTGCCCTCTGAAGCTTTCTTT.

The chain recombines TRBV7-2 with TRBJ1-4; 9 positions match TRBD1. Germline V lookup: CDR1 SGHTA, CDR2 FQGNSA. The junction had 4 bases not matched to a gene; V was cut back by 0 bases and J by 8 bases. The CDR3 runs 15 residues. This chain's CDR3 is CASSLAGQGGEKLFF. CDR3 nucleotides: TGTGCCAGCAGCTTAGCGGGACAGGGAGGCGAAAAACTGTTTTTT.

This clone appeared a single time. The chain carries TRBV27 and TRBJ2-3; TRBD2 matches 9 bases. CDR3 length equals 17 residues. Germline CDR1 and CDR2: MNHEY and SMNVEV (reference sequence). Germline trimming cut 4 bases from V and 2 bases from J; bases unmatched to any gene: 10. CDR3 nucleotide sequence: TGTGCCAGCAGTTGGGGGATAGCGGGAGCCCCCACAGATACGCAGTATTTT. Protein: CASSWGIAGAPTDTQYF.